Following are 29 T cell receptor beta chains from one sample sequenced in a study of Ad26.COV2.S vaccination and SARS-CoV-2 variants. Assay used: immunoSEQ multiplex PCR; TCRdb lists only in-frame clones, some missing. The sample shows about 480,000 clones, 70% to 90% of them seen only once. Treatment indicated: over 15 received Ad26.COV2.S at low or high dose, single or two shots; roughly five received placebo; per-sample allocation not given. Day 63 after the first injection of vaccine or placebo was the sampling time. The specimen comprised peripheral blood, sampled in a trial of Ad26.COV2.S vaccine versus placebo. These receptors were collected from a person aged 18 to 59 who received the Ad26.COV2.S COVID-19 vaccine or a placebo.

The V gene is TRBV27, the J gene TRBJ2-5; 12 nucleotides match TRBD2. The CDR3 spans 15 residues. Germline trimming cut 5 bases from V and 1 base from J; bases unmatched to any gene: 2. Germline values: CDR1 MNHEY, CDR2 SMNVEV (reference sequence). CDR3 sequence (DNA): TGTGCCAGCAGTGAACTAGCGGGAGGCCAAGAGACCCAGTACTTC. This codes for CASSELAGGQETQYF.

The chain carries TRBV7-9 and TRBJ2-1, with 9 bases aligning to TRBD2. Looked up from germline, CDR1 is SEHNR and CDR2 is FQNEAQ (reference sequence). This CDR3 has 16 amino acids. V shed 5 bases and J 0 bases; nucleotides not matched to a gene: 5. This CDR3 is CASSQVSGSSYNEQFF. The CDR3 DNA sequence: TGTGCCAGCAGCCAGGTTAGCGGGAGCTCCTACAATGAGCAGTTCTTC.

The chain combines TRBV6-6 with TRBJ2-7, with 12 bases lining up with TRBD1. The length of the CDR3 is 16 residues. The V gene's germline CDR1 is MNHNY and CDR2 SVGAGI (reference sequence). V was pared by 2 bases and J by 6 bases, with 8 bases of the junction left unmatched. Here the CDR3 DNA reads TGTGCCAGCAGTTACGGGGTCGGGGACAGGGGGCTCGAGCAGTACTTC. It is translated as CASSYGVGDRGLEQYF.

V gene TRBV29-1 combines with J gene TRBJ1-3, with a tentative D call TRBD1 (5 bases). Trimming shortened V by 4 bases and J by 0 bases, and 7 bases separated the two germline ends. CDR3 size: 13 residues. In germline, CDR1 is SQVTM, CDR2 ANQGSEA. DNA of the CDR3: TGCAGCGTTGGGGGCAACTCTGGAAACACCATATATTTT. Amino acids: CSVGGNSGNTIYF.

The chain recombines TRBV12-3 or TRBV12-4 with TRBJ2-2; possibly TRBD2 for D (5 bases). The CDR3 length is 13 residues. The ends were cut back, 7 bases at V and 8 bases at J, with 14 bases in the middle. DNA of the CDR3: TGTGCCAGCACCCTAGCTCCCGGGGGGGAGCTGTTTTTT. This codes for CASTLAPGGELFF.

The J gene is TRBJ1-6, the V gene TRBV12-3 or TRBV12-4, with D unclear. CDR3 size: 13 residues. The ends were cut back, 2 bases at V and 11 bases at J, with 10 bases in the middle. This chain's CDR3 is CASSLRGDTPLHF. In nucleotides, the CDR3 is TGTGCCAGCAGTTTACGGGGTGATACACCCCTCCACTTT.

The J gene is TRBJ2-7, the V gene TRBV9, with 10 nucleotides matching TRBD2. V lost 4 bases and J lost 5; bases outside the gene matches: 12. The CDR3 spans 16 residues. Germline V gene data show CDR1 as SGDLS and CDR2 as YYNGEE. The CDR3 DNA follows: TGTGCCAGCAGCCCCGGGCTAGCGGGAGTGGCCCACGAGCAGTACTTC. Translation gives CASSPGLAGVAHEQYF.

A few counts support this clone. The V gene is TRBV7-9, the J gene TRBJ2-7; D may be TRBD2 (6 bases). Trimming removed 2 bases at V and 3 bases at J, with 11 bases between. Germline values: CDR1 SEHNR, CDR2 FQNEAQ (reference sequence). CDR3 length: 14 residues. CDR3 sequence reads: CASSLRGSGYEQYF. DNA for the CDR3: TGTGCCAGCAGCTTACGAGGTAGCGGCTACGAGCAGTACTTC.

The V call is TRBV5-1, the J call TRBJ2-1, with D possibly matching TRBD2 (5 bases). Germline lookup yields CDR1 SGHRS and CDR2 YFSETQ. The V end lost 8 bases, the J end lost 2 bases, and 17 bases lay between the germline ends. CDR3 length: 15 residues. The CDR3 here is CASYGRAAAYNEQFF. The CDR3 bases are TGCGCCAGTTACGGGCGGGCTGCTGCCTACAATGAGCAGTTCTTC. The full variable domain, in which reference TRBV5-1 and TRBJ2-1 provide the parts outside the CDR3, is KAGVTQTPRYLIKTRGQQVTLSCSPISGHRSVSWYQQTPGQGLQFLFEYFSETQRNKGNFPGRFSGRQFSNSRSEMNVSTLELGDSALYLCASYGRAAAYNEQFFGPGTRLTVL.

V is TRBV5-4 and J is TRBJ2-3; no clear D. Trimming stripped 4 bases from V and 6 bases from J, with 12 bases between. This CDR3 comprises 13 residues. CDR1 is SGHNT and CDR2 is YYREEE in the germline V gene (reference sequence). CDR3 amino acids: CASSAIYQDTQYF. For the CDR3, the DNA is TGTGCCAGCAGCGCAATATACCAGGATACGCAGTATTTT.

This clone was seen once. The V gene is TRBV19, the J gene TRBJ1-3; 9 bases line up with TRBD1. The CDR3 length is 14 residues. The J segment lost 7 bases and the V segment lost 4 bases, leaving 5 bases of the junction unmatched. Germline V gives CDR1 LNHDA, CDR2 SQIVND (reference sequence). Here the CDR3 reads CASSTTGGQNTIYF. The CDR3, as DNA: TGTGCCAGTAGTACGACAGGGGGACAGAACACCATATATTTT.

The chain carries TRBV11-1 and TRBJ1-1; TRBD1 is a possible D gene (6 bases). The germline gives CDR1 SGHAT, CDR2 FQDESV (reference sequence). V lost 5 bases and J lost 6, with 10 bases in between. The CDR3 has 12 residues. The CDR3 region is CASSIRGAEAFF. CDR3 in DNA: TGTGCCAGCAGCATAAGGGGGGCTGAAGCTTTCTTT.

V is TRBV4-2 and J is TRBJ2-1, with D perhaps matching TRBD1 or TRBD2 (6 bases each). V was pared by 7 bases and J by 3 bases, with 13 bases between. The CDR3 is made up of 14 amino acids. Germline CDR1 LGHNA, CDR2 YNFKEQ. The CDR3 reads CASKDGGGYNEQFF. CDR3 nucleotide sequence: TGTGCCAGCAAAGACGGAGGGGGCTACAATGAGCAGTTCTTC.

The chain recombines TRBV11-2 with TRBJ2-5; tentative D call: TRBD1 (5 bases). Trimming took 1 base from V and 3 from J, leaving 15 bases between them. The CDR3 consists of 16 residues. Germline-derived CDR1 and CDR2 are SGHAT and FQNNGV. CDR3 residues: CASSLAGWGAEETQYF. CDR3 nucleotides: TGTGCCAGCAGCTTAGCAGGGTGGGGTGCGGAAGAGACCCAGTACTTC. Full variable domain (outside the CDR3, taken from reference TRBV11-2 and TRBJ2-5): EAGVAQSPRYKIIEKRQSVAFWCNPISGHATLYWYQQILGQGPKLLIQFQNNGVVDDSQLPKDRFSAERLKGVDSTLKIQPAKLEDSAVYLCASSLAGWGAEETQYFGPGTRLLVL.

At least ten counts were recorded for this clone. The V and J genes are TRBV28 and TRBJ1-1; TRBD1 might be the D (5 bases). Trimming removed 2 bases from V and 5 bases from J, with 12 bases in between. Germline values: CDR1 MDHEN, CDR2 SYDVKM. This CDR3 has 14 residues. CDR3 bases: TGTGCCAGCAGTTTAAAAAGCCGGGGGACTGAAGCTTTCTTT. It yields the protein CASSLKSRGTEAFF.

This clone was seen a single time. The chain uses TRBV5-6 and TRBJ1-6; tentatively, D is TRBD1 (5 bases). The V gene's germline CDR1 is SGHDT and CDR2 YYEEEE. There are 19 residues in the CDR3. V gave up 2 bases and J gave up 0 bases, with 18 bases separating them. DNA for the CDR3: TGTGCCAGCAGCTTTACCGCCGGACATTTTTTCTCCTATAATTCACCCCTCCACTTT. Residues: CASSFTAGHFFSYNSPLHF.

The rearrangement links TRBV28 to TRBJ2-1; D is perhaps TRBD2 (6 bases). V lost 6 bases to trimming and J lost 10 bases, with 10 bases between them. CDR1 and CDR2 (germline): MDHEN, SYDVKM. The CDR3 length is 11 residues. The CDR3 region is CASSPRGEQFF. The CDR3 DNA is TGTGCCAGCAGCCCCCGGGGGGAGCAGTTCTTC.

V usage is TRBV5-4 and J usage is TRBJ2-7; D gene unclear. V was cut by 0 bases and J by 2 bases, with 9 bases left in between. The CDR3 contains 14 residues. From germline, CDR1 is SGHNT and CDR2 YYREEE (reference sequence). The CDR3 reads CASSLGLVTYEQYF. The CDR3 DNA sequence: TGTGCCAGCAGCTTGGGACTCGTTACCTACGAGCAGTACTTC.

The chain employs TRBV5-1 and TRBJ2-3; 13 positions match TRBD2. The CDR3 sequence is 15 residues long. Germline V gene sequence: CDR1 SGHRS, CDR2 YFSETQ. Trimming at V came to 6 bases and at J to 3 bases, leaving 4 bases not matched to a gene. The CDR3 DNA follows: TGCGCCAGCACGACTAGCGGGAGGTCAACAGATACGCAGTATTTT. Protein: CASTTSGRSTDTQYF.

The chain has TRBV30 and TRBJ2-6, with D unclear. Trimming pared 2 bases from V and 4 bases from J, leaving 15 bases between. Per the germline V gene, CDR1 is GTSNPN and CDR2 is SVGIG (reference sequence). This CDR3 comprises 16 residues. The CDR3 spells CAWSIERARGANVLTF. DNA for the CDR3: TGTGCCTGGAGTATAGAAAGGGCGCGGGGGGCCAACGTCCTGACTTTC.

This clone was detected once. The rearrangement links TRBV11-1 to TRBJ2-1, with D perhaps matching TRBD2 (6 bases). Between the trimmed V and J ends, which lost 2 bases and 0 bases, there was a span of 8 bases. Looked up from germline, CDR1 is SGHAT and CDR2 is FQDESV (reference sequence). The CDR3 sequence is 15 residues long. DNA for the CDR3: TGTGCCAGCAGCTTACTACTAGCCTCCTACAATGAGCAGTTCTTC. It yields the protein CASSLLLASYNEQFF.

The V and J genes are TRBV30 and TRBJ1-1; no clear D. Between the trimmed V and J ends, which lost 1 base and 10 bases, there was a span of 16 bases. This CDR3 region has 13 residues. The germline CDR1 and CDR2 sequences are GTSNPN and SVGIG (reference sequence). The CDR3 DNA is TGTGCCTGGAGTGGAATGGGGTTTAGGAGAGCTTTCTTT. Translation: CAWSGMGFRRAFF.

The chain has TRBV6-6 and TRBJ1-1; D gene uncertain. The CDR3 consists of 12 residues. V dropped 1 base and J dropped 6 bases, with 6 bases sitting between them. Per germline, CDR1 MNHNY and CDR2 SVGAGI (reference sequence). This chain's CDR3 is CASSYLDPEAFF. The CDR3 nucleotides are TGTGCCAGCAGTTACTTAGACCCTGAAGCTTTCTTT.

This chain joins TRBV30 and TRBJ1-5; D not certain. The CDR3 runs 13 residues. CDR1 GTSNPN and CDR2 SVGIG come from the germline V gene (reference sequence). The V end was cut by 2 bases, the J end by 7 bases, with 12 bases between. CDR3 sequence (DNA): TGTGCCTGGAGTTCCACCGCGGCACAGCCCCAGCATTTT. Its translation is CAWSSTAAQPQHF.

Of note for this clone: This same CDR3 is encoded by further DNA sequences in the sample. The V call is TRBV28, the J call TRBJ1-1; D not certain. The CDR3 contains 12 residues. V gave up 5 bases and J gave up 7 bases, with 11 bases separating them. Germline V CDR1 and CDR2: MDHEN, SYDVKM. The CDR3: CASSPGRREAFF. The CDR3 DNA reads TGTGCCAGCAGTCCAGGAAGGCGTGAAGCTTTCTTT.

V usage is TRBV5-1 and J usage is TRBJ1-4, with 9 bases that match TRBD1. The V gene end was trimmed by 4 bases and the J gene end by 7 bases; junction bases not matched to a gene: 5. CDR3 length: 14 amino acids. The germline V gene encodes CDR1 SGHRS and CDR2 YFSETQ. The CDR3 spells CASSHGQGTEKLFF. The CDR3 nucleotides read TGCGCCAGCAGCCACGGACAGGGGACTGAAAAACTGTTTTTT.

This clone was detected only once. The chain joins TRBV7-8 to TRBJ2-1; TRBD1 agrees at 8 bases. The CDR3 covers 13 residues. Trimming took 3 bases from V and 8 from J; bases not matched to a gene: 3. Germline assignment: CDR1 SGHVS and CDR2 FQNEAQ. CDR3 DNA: TGTGCCAGCAGCTTCGACAGGGGTGATGAGCAGTTCTTC. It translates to CASSFDRGDEQFF.

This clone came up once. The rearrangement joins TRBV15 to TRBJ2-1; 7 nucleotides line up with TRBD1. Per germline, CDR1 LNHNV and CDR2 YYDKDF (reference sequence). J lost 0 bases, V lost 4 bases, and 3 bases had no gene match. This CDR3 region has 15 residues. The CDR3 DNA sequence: TGTGCCACCAGCAAGGGACAGAGCTCCTACAATGAGCAGTTCTTC. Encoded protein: CATSKGQSSYNEQFF.

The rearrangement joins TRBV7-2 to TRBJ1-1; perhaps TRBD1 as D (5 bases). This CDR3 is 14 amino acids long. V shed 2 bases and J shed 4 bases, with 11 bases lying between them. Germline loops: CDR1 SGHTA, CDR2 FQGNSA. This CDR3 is CASSLRGEGTEAFF. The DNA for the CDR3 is TGTGCCAGCAGCTTAAGAGGGGAAGGCACTGAAGCTTTCTTT.